The clone carrying this T cell receptor (beta chain) appeared a few times. The data stem from a study of T cells in Graves' hyperthyroidism and ophthalmopathy. Study information: Pretreatment peripheral blood was obtained at initial diagnosis.

This CDR3 is built from 15 residues. The J segment lost 4 bases and the V segment lost 0 bases, leaving 5 bases of the junction unmatched. The germline CDR1 and CDR2 sequences are WSHSY and SAAADI. Amplified TCR beta CDR3 regions derived from RNA transcripts. A set of HTBI primers served as the primers for a first-round RT-PCR of the TCR CDR3. TCRdb itself ran the multiplex PCR reads through MiXCR, one entry per CDR3 protein. Of hundreds of thousands of distinct CDR3 sequences detected, approximately 15% appear once; the ten largest clones hold 10% to 13%. The rearrangement uses TRBV10-2 and TRBJ1-2; 7 bases line up with TRBD1. This TCR derives from a woman aged 18-35 years with Graves' hyperthyroidism. The sequenced sample consisted of blood. The CDR3 sequence: CASSESPTGAYGYTF. CDR3 DNA sequence: TGCGCCAGCAGTGAGTCTCCCACAGGGGCCTATGGCTACACCTTC.